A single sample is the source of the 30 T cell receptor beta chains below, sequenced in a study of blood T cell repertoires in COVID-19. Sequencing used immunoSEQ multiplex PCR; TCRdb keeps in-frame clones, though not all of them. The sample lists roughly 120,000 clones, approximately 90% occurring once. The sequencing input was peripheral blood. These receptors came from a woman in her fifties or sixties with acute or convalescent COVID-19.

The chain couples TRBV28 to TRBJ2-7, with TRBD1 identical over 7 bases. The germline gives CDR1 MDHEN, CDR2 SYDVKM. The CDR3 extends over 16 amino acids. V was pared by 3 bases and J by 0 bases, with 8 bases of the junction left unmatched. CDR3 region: CASSLGQTPISYEQYF. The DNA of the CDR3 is TGTGCCAGCAGTTTGGGACAGACGCCTATCTCCTACGAGCAGTACTTC.

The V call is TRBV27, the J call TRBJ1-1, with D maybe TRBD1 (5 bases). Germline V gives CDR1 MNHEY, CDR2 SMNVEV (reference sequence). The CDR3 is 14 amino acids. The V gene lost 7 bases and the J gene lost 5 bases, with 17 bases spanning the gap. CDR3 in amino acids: CASTLGRGITEAFF. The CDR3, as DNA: TGTGCCAGCACCCTAGGGCGGGGGATTACTGAAGCTTTCTTT.

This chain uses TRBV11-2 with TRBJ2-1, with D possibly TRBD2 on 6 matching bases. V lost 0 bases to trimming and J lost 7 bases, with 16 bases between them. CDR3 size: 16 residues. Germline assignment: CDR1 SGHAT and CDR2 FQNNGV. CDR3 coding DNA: TGTGCCAGCAGCTTAGATGGGGCGGGATTAGGTAATGAGCAGTTCTTC. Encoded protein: CASSLDGAGLGNEQFF.

Here the CDR3 reads CASSLRYTGTGVQPQHF. The CDR3 DNA sequence: TGTGCCAGCAGTTTACGATACACCGGGACAGGGGTTCAGCCCCAGCATTTT. The chain carries TRBV27 and TRBJ1-5; 10 bases are shared with TRBD1. CDR3 length equals 17 residues. Germline V gene lookup returns CDR1 MNHEY and CDR2 SMNVEV (reference sequence). V lost 2 bases, J lost 6 bases, and 10 bases stayed unmatched.

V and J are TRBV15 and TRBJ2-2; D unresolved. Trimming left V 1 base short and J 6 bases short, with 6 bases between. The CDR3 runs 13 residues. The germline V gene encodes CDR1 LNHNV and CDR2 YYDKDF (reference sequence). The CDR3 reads CATSRVVAGELFF. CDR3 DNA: TGTGCCACCAGCAGAGTGGTAGCCGGGGAGCTGTTTTTT.

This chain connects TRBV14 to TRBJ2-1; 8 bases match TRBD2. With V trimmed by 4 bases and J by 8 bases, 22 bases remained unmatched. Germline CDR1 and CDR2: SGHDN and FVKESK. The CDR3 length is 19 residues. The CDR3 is CASSPIFRVAGYSEDEQFF. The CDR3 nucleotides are TGTGCCAGCAGCCCAATTTTTCGAGTAGCGGGATACTCGGAAGATGAGCAGTTCTTC.

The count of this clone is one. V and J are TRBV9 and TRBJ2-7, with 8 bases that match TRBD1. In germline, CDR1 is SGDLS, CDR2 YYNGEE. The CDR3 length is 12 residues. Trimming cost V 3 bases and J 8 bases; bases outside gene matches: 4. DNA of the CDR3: TGTGCCAGCAGCGCAACAGGGGGGCAGCAGTACTTC. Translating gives CASSATGGQQYF.

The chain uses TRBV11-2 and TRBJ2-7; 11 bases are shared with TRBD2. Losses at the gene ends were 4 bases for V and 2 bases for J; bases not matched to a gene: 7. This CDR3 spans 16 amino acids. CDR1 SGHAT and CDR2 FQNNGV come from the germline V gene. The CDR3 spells CASSYLSSGGPYEQYF. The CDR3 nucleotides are TGTGCCAGCAGCTACCTTTCTAGCGGGGGGCCCTACGAGCAGTACTTC.

Written as DNA, the CDR3 is TGTGCCAGCAGCGTATGGGGGGAGAACACTGAAGCTTTCTTT. It yields the protein CASSVWGENTEAFF. The genes are TRBV9 and TRBJ1-1; maybe TRBD1 (5 bases). The CDR3 has 14 residues. V lost 1 base to trimming and J lost 1 base, with 8 bases between them. Germline CDR1 is SGDLS and CDR2 is YYNGEE.

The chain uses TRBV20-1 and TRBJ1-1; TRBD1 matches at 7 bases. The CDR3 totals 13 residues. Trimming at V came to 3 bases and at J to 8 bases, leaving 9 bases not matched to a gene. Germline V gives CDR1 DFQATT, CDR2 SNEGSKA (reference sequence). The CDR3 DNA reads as TGCAGTGCTAGTCTATCAGGGGGACTCGAAGCTTTCTTT. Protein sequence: CSASLSGGLEAFF.

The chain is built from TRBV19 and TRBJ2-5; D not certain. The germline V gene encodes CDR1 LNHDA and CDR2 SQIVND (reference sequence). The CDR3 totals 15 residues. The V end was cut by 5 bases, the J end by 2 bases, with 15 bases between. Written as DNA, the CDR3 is TGTGCCAGTAGTGGTGGCCGAATCAAGCAAGAGACCCAGTACTTC. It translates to CASSGGRIKQETQYF.

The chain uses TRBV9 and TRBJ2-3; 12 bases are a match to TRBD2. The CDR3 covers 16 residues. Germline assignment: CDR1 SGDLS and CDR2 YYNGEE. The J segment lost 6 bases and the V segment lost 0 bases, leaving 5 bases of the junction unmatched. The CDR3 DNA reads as TGTGCCAGCAGCGTAGGACTAGCGGGAGTGTTCGATACGCAGTATTTT. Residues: CASSVGLAGVFDTQYF.

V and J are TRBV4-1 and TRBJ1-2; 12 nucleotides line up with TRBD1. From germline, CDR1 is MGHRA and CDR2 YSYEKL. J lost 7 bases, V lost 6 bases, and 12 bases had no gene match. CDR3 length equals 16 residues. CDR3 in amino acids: CASSPGTGGPLSGYTF. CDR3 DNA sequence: TGCGCCAGCAGTCCCGGGACAGGGGGCCCGCTTAGTGGCTACACCTTC.

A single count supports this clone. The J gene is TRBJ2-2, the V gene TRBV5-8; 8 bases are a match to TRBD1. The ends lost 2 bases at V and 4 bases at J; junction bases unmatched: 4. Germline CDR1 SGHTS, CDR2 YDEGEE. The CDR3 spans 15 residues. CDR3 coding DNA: TGTGCCAGCAGCTTATCAGGGGGCATCACCGGGGAGCTGTTTTTT. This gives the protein CASSLSGGITGELFF.

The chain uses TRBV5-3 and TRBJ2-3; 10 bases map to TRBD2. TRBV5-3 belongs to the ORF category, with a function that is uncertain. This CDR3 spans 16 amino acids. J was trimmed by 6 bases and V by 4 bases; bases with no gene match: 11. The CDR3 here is CARSGSSGSATDTQYF. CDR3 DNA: TGTGCCAGAAGCGGGTCTAGCGGGAGTGCGACGGATACGCAGTATTTT.

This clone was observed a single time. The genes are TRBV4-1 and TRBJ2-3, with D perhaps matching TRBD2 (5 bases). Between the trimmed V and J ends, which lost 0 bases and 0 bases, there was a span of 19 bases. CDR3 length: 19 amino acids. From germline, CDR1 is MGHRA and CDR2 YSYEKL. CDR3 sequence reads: CASSQDRVQFSVSTDTQYF. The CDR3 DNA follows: TGCGCCAGCAGCCAAGATCGGGTGCAGTTTAGCGTAAGCACAGATACGCAGTATTTT.

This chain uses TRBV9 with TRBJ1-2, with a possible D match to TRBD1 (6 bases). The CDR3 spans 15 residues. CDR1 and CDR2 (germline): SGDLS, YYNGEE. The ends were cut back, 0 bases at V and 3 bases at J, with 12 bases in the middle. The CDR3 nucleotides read TGTGCCAGCAGCGTAGGTCAGGGGTCCTACTATGGCTACACCTTC. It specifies CASSVGQGSYYGYTF.

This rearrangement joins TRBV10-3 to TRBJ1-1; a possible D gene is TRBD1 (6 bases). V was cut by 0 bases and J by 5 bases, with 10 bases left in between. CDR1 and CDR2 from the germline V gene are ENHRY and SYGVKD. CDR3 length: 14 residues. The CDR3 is CAISESGAGTEAFF. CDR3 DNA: TGTGCCATCAGTGAGTCGGGGGCAGGGACTGAAGCTTTCTTT.

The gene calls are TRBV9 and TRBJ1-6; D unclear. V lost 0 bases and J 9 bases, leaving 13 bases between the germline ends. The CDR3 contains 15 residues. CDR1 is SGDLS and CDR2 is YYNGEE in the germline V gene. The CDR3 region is CASSVDPDSISPLHF. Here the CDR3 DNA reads TGTGCCAGCAGCGTAGATCCCGACTCAATTTCACCCCTCCACTTT. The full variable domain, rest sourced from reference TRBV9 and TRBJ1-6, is DSGVTQTPKHLITATGQRVTLRCSPRSGDLSVYWYQQSLDQGLQFLIQYYNGEERAKGNILERFSAQQFPDLHSELNLSSLELGDSALYFCASSVDPDSISPLHFGNGTRLTVT.

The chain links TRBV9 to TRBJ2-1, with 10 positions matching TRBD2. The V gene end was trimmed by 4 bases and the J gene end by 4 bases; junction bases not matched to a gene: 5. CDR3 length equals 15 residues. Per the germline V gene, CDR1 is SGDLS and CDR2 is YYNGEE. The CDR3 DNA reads TGTGCCAGCAGCCTAACTAGCGGGGATTACAATGAGCAGTTCTTC. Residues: CASSLTSGDYNEQFF.

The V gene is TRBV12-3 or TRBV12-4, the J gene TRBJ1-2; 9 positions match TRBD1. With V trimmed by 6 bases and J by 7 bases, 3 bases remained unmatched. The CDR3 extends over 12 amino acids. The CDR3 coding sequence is TGTGCCAGCAGCTGGGGACAGGGTGGCTACACCTTC. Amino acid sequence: CASSWGQGGYTF.

The CDR3 spells CASSQFLKGDDYGYTF. The CDR3 nucleotides are TGTGCCAGCAGCCAATTTCTGAAAGGGGATGACTATGGCTACACCTTC. The rearrangement joins TRBV16 to TRBJ1-2, with a weak D call TRBD1 (5 bases). The CDR3 contains 16 residues. Germline CDR1 and CDR2: KGHSY and FQNENV. V lost 1 base, J lost 3 bases, and 15 bases lay in between.

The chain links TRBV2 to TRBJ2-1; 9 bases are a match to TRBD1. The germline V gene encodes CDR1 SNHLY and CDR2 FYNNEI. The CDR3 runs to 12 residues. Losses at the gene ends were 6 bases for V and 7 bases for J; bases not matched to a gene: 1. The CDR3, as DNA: TGTGCCAGCAGGACAGGGGGGAATGAGCAGTTCTTC. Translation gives CASRTGGNEQFF.

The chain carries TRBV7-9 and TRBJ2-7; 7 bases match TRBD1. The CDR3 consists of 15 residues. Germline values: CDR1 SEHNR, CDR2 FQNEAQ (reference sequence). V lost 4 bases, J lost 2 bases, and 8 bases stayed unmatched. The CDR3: CASSSRTGSPYEQYF. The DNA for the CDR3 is TGTGCCAGCAGCTCCCGGACAGGATCCCCCTACGAGCAGTACTTC. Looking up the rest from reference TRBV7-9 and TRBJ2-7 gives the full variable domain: DTGVSQNPRHKITKRGQNVTFRCDPISEHNRLYWYRQTLGQGPEFLTYFQNEAQLEKSRLLSDRFSAERPKGSFSTLEIQRTEQGDSAMYLCASSSRTGSPYEQYFGPGTRLTVT.

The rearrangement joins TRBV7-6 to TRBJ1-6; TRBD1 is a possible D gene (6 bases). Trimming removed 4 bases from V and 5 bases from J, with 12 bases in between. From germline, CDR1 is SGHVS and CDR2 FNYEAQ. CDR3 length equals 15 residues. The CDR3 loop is CASSYAAGDNSPLHF. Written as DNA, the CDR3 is TGTGCCAGCAGCTACGCGGCAGGGGATAATTCACCCCTCCACTTT.

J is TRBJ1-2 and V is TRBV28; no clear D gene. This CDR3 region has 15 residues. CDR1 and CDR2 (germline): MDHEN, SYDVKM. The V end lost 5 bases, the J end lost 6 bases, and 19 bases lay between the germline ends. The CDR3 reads CASSIQPPGNNGYTF. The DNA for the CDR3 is TGTGCCAGCAGTATCCAACCCCCGGGGAACAATGGCTACACCTTC.

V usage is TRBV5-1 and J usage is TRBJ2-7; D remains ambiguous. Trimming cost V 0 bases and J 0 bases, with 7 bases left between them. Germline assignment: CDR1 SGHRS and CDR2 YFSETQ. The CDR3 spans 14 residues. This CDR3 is CASSLAGYSYEQYF. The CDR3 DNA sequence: TGCGCCAGCAGCTTGGCCGGTTACTCCTACGAGCAGTACTTC.

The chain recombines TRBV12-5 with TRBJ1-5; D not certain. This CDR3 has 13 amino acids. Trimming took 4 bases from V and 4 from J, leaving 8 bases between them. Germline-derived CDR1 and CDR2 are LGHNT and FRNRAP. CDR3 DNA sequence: TGTGCTAGTGGTTATCGCGGTAATCAGCCCCAGCATTTT. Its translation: CASGYRGNQPQHF.

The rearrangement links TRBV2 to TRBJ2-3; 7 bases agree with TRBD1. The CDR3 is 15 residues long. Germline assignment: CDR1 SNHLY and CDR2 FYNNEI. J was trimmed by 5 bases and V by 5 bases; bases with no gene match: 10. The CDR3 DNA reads TGTGCCAGCAGTAAGAAAACAGGGGTTGTAGATACGCAGTATTTT. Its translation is CASSKKTGVVDTQYF.

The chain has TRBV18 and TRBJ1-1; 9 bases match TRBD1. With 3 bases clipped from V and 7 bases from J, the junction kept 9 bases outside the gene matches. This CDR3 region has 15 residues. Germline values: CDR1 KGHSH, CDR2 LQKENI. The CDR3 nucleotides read TGTGCCAGCTCACCTTCGACAGGGGGGCGAGGTGAAGCTTTCTTT. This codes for CASSPSTGGRGEAFF.